The rows below give T cell receptor beta chains drawn from one sample of a study of identical twins. TCRdb reprocessed the 5' RACE reads via MiXCR and lists one record per CDR3 protein. Of approximately 630,000 distinct CDR3 sequences listed, under 8.5% are singletons. Separately, the same data were catalogued under a study of yellow fever vaccine responses in identical twins.

Sequencing used PBMCs. Receptor source: a woman aged 18 to 35 in good health. Both conserved end residues are part of each CDR3. The order of the fields is J gene, D gene, V gene, clone size, CDR3 DNA, CDR3 protein. A D gene is named only where the DNA matches it firmly. For some rows the clone size is stated as once, few or many, or as a class when expanded; others skip it.

>TRBJ1-5|-|TRBV12-3/TRBV12-4|many
TGTGCCAGCAGTTTAGGGTCGGGACCTAATCAGCCCCAGCATTTT
CASSLGSGPNQPQHF
>TRBJ1-5|-|TRBV15|many
TGTGCCACCAACTCGGAGGGCAATCAGCCCCAGCATTTT
CATNSEGNQPQHF
>TRBJ2-1|-|TRBV5-4|few
TGTGCCAGCAGTCTGGACCAGAACTACTACTCCTACAATGAGCAGTTCTTC
CASSLDQNYYSYNEQFF
>TRBJ2-3|-|TRBV7-3|-
TGTGCCAGCAGCCCGTATTTTGAGGGAGGAGCAGATACGCAGTATTTT
CASSPYFEGGADTQYF
>TRBJ2-2|TRBD2|TRBV2|-
TGTGCCAGCGGGTCGCGGGGGACGAACACCGGGGAGCTGTTTTTT
CASGSRGTNTGELFF
>TRBJ2-2|-|TRBV6-1|many
TGTGCCACCCTCCCGGTGGGGGAGCTGTTTTTT
CATLPVGELFF
>TRBJ1-4|-|TRBV25-1|-
TGTGCCAGCAGTACCCCGAGGGCGGGTAATGAAAAACTGTTTTTT
CASSTPRAGNEKLFF
>TRBJ2-2|-|TRBV20-1|few
TGCAGTGCCAAGCAGCGGACTCACACCGGGGAGCTGTTTTTT
CSAKQRTHTGELFF
>TRBJ2-7|TRBD2|TRBV28|few
TGTGCCAGCAGTTTCGAGGCTAGCGGGACCCTTAGCTCCTACGAGCAGTACTTC
CASSFEASGTLSSYEQYF
>TRBJ1-6|-|TRBV25-1|-
TGTGCCAGCAAATGGGGAAATTCACCCCTCCACTTT
CASKWGNSPLHF
>TRBJ1-1|-|TRBV29-1|few
TGCAGCGTTGATCAGGGAGAGAACACTGAAGCTTTCTTT
CSVDQGENTEAFF
>TRBJ1-2|TRBD1|TRBV12-3/TRBV12-4|many
TGTGCCAGCAGTTTAATCCCCGGACAGGCGGAGATCTATGGCTACACCTTC
CASSLIPGQAEIYGYTF
>TRBJ2-3|-|TRBV7-6|-
TGTGCCAGCAGCTTAGCCGACGTAGCGGAGACTAGCACAGATACGCAGTATTTT
CASSLADVAETSTDTQYF
>TRBJ1-1|TRBD1|TRBV5-4|-
TGTGCCAGCAGCAGCCCCGGACAGGGGTACACTGAAGCTTTCTTT
CASSSPGQGYTEAFF
>TRBJ2-3|TRBD1|TRBV2|many
TGTGCCAGCAGTATCGGGACAGGTTTCACAGATACGCAGTATTTT
CASSIGTGFTDTQYF
>TRBJ1-2|TRBD1|TRBV11-2|few
TGTGCCAGCGCAACTATGAAAGGGGCCGGACAGGGGAAGAATTATGGCTACACCTTC
CASATMKGAGQGKNYGYTF
>TRBJ2-1|TRBD2|TRBV2|many
TGTGCCAGCAGTGAGGGTTTGGCTAGCGGCCTGAATGAGCAGTTCTTC
CASSEGLASGLNEQFF
>TRBJ2-6|TRBD2|TRBV11-1|many
TGTGCCAGCACCCCAGGGCGACTGCGGGAGGGCCCTGGGGCCAACGTCCTGACTTTC
CASTPGRLREGPGANVLTF
>TRBJ2-3|-|TRBV10-3|many
TGTGCCATCAGTGAGAAGGGGGCAGATACGCAGTATTTT
CAISEKGADTQYF
>TRBJ2-1|TRBD1|TRBV20-1|few
TGCAGTGCTAGGGACAGGGAAGGTTATGTTGAGCAGTTCTTC
CSARDREGYVEQFF
>TRBJ1-1|-|TRBV4-1|-
TGCGCCAGCAGCCAAGATGCAGCCGGGGGCATGTCTGAAGCTTTCTTT
CASSQDAAGGMSEAFF
>TRBJ2-5|TRBD2|TRBV15|few
TGTGCCACCAGCAGAGGGGGACTACCAGAGACCCAGTACTTC
CATSRGGLPETQYF
>TRBJ2-7|TRBD2|TRBV24-1|many
TGTGCCACCAGTGATAATTCAAGACTAGCGGGAGCCTGGGAGCAGTACTTC
CATSDNSRLAGAWEQYF
>TRBJ2-5|TRBD2|TRBV29-1|-
TGCAGCCCTGACGGACTAGTTTGGGAGACCCAGTACTTC
CSPDGLVWETQYF
>TRBJ1-1|-|TRBV5-1|few
TGCGCCAGCAGCCCGAAAGGGTTTCAGGACACTGAAGCTTTCTTT
CASSPKGFQDTEAFF
>TRBJ2-5|-|TRBV3-1|many
TGTGCCAGCAGCCAACACAGCCACCAAGAGACCCAGTACTTC
CASSQHSHQETQYF
>TRBJ2-1|TRBD1|TRBV11-2|many
TGTGCCAGCAGCTTCGGACAGGTTTACAATGAGCAGTTCTTC
CASSFGQVYNEQFF
>TRBJ2-1|TRBD2|TRBV9|many
TGTGCCAGCAGCGTTTCTTCTAGCGGAGTATACAATGAGCAGTTCTTC
CASSVSSSGVYNEQFF
>TRBJ2-1|-|TRBV24-1|-
TGTGCCACCAGTGATTTGCCCCCCCAGGGTCGGTTCTTC
CATSDLPPQGRFF
>TRBJ1-1|-|TRBV20-1|many
TGCAGTGCTAGAGATCTAAAGGGGCTGGACACTGAAGCTTTCTTT
CSARDLKGLDTEAFF
>TRBJ1-2|-|TRBV29-1|-
TGCAGCGGAGTCGGGTCTTCATATGGCTACACCTTC
CSGVGSSYGYTF
>TRBJ2-3|-|TRBV20-1|many
TGCAGTGCTAGAGGGGGCAGGGGATTTGTTTTTACGCAGTATTTT
CSARGGRGFVFTQYF
>TRBJ2-3|TRBD2|TRBV28|-
TGTGCCAGCAGTTTCGCCCTAGCGGGGGGCACAGATACGCAGTATTTT
CASSFALAGGTDTQYF
>TRBJ1-1|-|TRBV5-8|many
TGTGCCAGCAGCTTGTTTGACGGGAACACTGAAGCTTTCTTT
CASSLFDGNTEAFF
>TRBJ2-7|-|TRBV4-1|-
TGCGCCAGCAGCCAACTACCGGGACGGGGATACGAGCAGTACTTC
CASSQLPGRGYEQYF
>TRBJ2-1|-|TRBV5-1|-
TGCGCCAGCACCTTCGAGGGCCCCCACAATGAGCAGTTCTTC
CASTFEGPHNEQFF
>TRBJ2-1|-|TRBV3-1|many
TGTGCCAGCAGCCAAGACGGTGCAATCCATGAGCAGTTCTTC
CASSQDGAIHEQFF
>TRBJ2-3|-|TRBV28|-
TGTGCCAGCACGCTTGGGCTGAGCACAGATACGCAGTATTTT
CASTLGLSTDTQYF
>TRBJ2-7|-|TRBV5-1|-
TGCGCCAGCCGGCAAGAGTCAGTTGACTACGAGCAGTACTTC
CASRQESVDYEQYF
>TRBJ2-1|TRBD2|TRBV15|-
TGTGCCACCAGCGGGATAAAAGCGGGGGGGCCATCATACAATGAGCAGTTCTTC
CATSGIKAGGPSYNEQFF
>TRBJ2-2|-|TRBV18|-
TGTGCCAGCTCACCACCGGGCGGGGCCACCGGGGAGCTGTTTTTT
CASSPPGGATGELFF
>TRBJ2-4|-|TRBV7-2|many
TGTGCCAGCAGTTCCTCAGCCAAAAACATTCAGTACTTC
CASSSSAKNIQYF
>TRBJ2-1|-|TRBV20-1|-
TGCAGTGGGGGGGCCAATGAGCAGTTCTTC
CSGGANEQFF